In this sample, the clone carrying this T cell receptor (beta chain) turned up a few times. Trimming cost V 4 bases and J 0 bases, with 7 bases left between them. Germline V gene data show CDR1 as SGHAT and CDR2 as FQNNGV. There are 14 residues in the CDR3. As every portion of the isolated RNA was reverse transcribed, the sequencing read expressed TCRB transcripts. The method was immunoSEQ multiplex PCR; TCRdb's version includes in-frame clones alone and lacks a portion of them. The sample records 250,000 to 350,000 clones, around 13% being singletons. This sample stems from a study of beta chain features in type 1 diabetes.

The specimen sequenced was central memory CD4+ T cells from blood. The sequence came from a man between 25 and 39 years old in good health. This sequence joins TRBV11-2 and TRBJ2-1; no reliable D call. Written as DNA, the CDR3 is TGTGCCAGCAGCTCCCCCGGCTCCTACAATGAGCAGTTCTTC. Residues: CASSSPGSYNEQFF. The complete variable domain, with remaining parts taken from reference TRBV11-2 and TRBJ2-1, reads EAGVAQSPRYKIIEKRQSVAFWCNPISGHATLYWYQQILGQGPKLLIQFQNNGVVDDSQLPKDRFSAERLKGVDSTLKIQPAKLEDSAVYLCASSSPGSYNEQFFGPGTRLTVL.